The 4 T cell receptor beta chains below come from one sample, sequenced in a study of PD-1 blockade in classical Hodgkin lymphoma. All trial patients relapsed after autologous stem cell transplantation. Produced via immunoSEQ multiplex PCR; TCRdb's table is partial and in-frame only. The sample lists 13,000 or so clones; approximately 90% were seen once. Sample: peripheral blood mononuclear cells (PBMCs), taken at baseline. Receptor source: a human donor with classical Hodgkin lymphoma.

The CDR3 region has the DNA TGTGCCAGCAGTTTAGGCGGGGACAGGCTCTATGGCTACACCTTC. Amino acid sequence: CASSLGGDRLYGYTF. This sequence joins TRBV27 and TRBJ1-2, with TRBD1 matching 8 bases. CDR1 MNHEY and CDR2 SMNVEV come from the germline V gene (reference sequence). The CDR3 loop spans 15 amino acids. V lost 2 bases and J lost 4; bases outside the gene matches: 6.

The rearrangement joins TRBV2 to TRBJ1-1; D is undetermined. Germline V CDR1 and CDR2: SNHLY, FYNNEI. V lost 6 bases, J lost 1 base, and 9 bases lay in between. The length of the CDR3 is 13 residues. This CDR3 is CASSPTENTEAFF. The CDR3 DNA follows: TGTGCCAGCAGCCCCACAGAGAACACTGAAGCTTTCTTT.

J is TRBJ2-3 and V is TRBV5-1; 10 bases line up with TRBD1. The CDR3 is 18 residues long. CDR1 is SGHRS and CDR2 is YFSETQ in the germline V gene. J gave up 1 base and V 3 bases, and 11 bases lay outside the gene matches. CDR3 DNA: TGCGCCAGCAGCTGGACCGGGACAGGGGTAATCGGCACAGATACGCAGTATTTT. It translates to CASSWTGTGVIGTDTQYF.

CDR3 amino acids: CASSLRDSYEQYF. CDR3 sequence (DNA): TGTGCCAGCAGCTTAAGGGACAGTTACGAGCAGTACTTC. This chain links TRBV7-9 with TRBJ2-7, with 7 positions matching TRBD1. Germline CDR1 SEHNR, CDR2 FQNEAQ (reference sequence). With V trimmed by 2 bases and J by 4 bases, 2 bases remained unmatched. This CDR3 region has 13 residues.